This TCR beta chain is from a study of shared clonotypes between healthy human individuals. Sequencing was performed with immunoSEQ multiplex PCR; in TCRdb, only in-frame clones are kept and a portion is missing. The data hold 1.5 million to 2.5 million clones, with around 96% observed a single time. CDR3 size: 14 residues. The germline V gene encodes CDR1 SGDLS and CDR2 YYNGEE. V was pared by 3 bases and J by 6 bases, with 6 bases of the junction left unmatched. Only CD45RO-negative cells positively selected for CCR7 counted as naive CD8 cells, so terminally differentiated effector memory CD45RA+ cells were excluded.

The receptor was derived from a man younger than 35 in good health. The source material was naive CD8+ T cells sorted from blood. This sequence joins TRBV9 and TRBJ1-5; the match to TRBD1 covers 7 bases. The DNA for the CDR3 is TGTGCCAGCAGCGCCACAGGGGCGGGTCAGCCCCAGCATTTT. Translation: CASSATGAGQPQHF.